These T cell receptor beta chains were read from a single sample in a study of cytomegalovirus exposure and HLA in healthy donors. This table comes from immunoSEQ multiplex PCR, and its TCRdb copy is limited to in-frame clones, with some not included. The sample lists approximately 170,000 clones, roughly 77% occurring once. The sample taken for sequencing was PBMCs. The receptors were gathered from a man aged 25-45 years in good health and CMV-seropositive. Each CDR3 is given without its conserved first and last residue. The order of the fields is J gene, V gene, CDR3 protein.

j_call: TRBJ2-5; v_call: TRBV9; cdr3_aa: ASSVEDGRVETQY
j_call: TRBJ2-7; v_call: TRBV7-6; cdr3_aa: ASSPKTKDQETGTGSEQY
j_call: TRBJ2-7; v_call: TRBV10-2; cdr3_aa: ASSDTGGPGEQY
j_call: TRBJ1-4; v_call: TRBV6-6; cdr3_aa: ASSLGTVGGEKLF
j_call: TRBJ2-1; v_call: TRBV11-2; cdr3_aa: ASSLTSRNEQF
j_call: TRBJ1-2; v_call: TRBV25-1; cdr3_aa: ASSEQGTVPNYGYT
j_call: TRBJ1-1; v_call: TRBV5-4; cdr3_aa: ASSWAGTGDTEAF
j_call: TRBJ1-1; v_call: TRBV7-2; cdr3_aa: ASSYTMNTEAF
j_call: TRBJ1-2; v_call: TRBV4-3; cdr3_aa: ASSQDQGFNYGYT
j_call: TRBJ2-5; v_call: TRBV7-7; cdr3_aa: ASSITGQETQY
j_call: TRBJ2-2; v_call: TRBV5-4; cdr3_aa: ASSSQGPDTGELF
j_call: TRBJ2-4; v_call: TRBV11-2; cdr3_aa: ASSLGGRGKNIQY
j_call: TRBJ1-1; v_call: TRBV5-6; cdr3_aa: ASSLEGTVATAF
j_call: TRBJ2-5; v_call: TRBV12-5; cdr3_aa: ASGLNVMGFQETQY
j_call: TRBJ1-2; v_call: TRBV7-9; cdr3_aa: ASSLSANRGGARGYT
j_call: TRBJ2-7; v_call: TRBV7-8; cdr3_aa: ASSLVGRSGRSYEQY
j_call: TRBJ2-7; v_call: TRBV19; cdr3_aa: ASSYQGSYEQY
j_call: TRBJ1-3; v_call: TRBV4-2; cdr3_aa: ASSQDARVGQGGNTIY